The entry that follows covers one TCR beta chain sequence. Its antigen specificity is not known. Base-call qualities are not available, and no considerably larger clone is one nucleotide away. The donors were some 39 Caucasian individuals from Russia, aged roughly 6 to 100 years, who were systemically healthy. About 10 milliliters of peripheral blood were collected from each donor into EDTA-treated Vacutainer tubes. PBMCs were isolated by Ficoll-Paque density-gradient centrifugation, with at least 7 million obtained per sample. Trizol reagent was used to extract total RNA from PBMCs, with at least 6 micrograms per sample. For every donor, flow cytometry on a PBMC aliquot measured the percentage of naive CD45RAhigh/CD27high T cells. Libraries were built with 5' RACE. Sequencing was carried out with an Illumina HiSeq 2500. A second PCR of about 7 to 12 cycles was performed with a sample-barcoded 5' primer and a J-beta primer mix. Each TCR beta cDNA molecule received a unique molecular identifier from a template-switch 5' adaptor carrying 12 random nucleotides. Each sample yielded at least 2.5 million CDR3-containing paired-end reads. First-strand cDNA synthesis was performed from all RNA using the Mint cDNA synthesis kit, with priming by a TRBC-specific oligonucleotide. Following uracil-DNA glycosylase treatment, all cDNA underwent a first 18-cycle PCR with the universal primers M1SS and BC2_uni_R. For the original study's pipeline: For normalization, 1 million high-quality reads were randomly selected from each sample, with every read carrying a distinct molecular identifier. Instead of being binned into consensus sequences, reads that shared molecular identifiers were thrown out. MiTCR, set to a Q25 quality threshold and the strictest error-elimination algorithm, was used for CDR3 identification, clonotype clustering and error correction. Lower-bound total TCR beta diversity was estimated with a nonparametric unseen species model using Euler transformation. The public reads were reanalyzed by TCRdb: fastp trimming at Q25, MiXCR alignment, in-frame beta chains only. Entries that share a CDR3 protein sequence are merged under the most common genes and DNA. The V and J calls, along with clone size, are taken from TCRdb and not from the paper's own processing. The sample table records some 860,000 distinct CDR3 sequences; about 61% of these occur just once. The top ten hold roughly 25% of the sample.

This record comes from a study of blood T cells in healthy people across ages (dated by TCRdb to the mid-2010s). Looking at the study overall: In model experiments, template switching captured roughly one uniquely barcoded TCR beta cDNA molecule for every two T cells. The donors were divided into four age groups: young (average approximately 15 years), middle-aged (approximately 42), aged (about 61) and long-lived (82). Using the same blood draw, the study looked at two additional independent replicas of 1 million unique cDNA reads for two donors, one aged 18 to 30 and the other aged 80 or older. To avoid experimental bias, donors of different ages were randomly spread across the sequencing lanes. Age-related changes in TCR beta repertoire diversity were measured in the study by deep sequencing normalized with unique cDNA molecular identifiers.

Paper-wide results and their limitations: Observed TCR beta diversity correlated strongly with the percentage of naive T cells measured by flow cytometry. Because profiling used bulk unsorted PBMCs, naive and antigen-experienced compartments could not be compared conclusively. The long-lived group showed more naive CD4+ T cells, fewer expanded clones and increased TCR diversity than the aged group, suggesting age selection. Because donor CMV infection status was unknown, age-related changes in expanded clonotypes were potentially confounded. Estimates of total diversity from one million sequenced T cells were regarded as lower bounds and underestimates. As age increased, observed TCR beta diversity per million T cells dropped in a roughly linear way, and a significant reduction was already evident by age 40.

CDR1 SGHTA and CDR2 FQGNSA were looked up in the germline V gene. Reading from cysteine to phenylalanine, the CDR3 counts 16 amino acids. The kept DNA is CDR3 alone, 48 bases in frame from the first base. V ends up 5 bases short and J 7 bases short, with an unmatched junction base count of 14. This receptor was identified in a middle-aged man in good health. This receptor chain uses TRBV7-2 and TRBJ2-7, with 10 bases matching TRBD2. What was sequenced was blood. The DNA sequence reads TGTGCCAGCAGCCTATCCGTAGCGGGAGGTGTTCCTGAGCAGTACTTC. Translation gives CASSLSVAGGVPEQYF. When the CDR3 is completed using the reference TRBV7-2 and TRBJ2-7 genes on either side, the full variable domain is GAGVSQSPSNKVTEKGKDVELRCDPISGHTALYWYRQSLGQGLEFLIYFQGNSAPDKSGLPSDRFSAERTGGSVSTLTIQRTQQEDSAVYLCASSLSVAGGVPEQYFGPGTRLTVT.